The 25 T cell receptor beta chains given below trace back to one sample, sequenced in a study of technical replicates of blood from four donors. The data were produced by immunoSEQ multiplex PCR, yet TCRdb's version contains in-frame clones alone and is incomplete. In the table there are around 100,000 clones, just under 95% of which are singletons. The specimen sequenced was T cells isolated from PBMCs. These receptors were collected from a human donor in good health.

The V call is TRBV2, the J call TRBJ2-7; no reliable D call. The V end lost 4 bases, the J end lost 1 base, and 5 bases lay between the germline ends. The germline V gene has CDR1 SNHLY and CDR2 FYNNEI. This CDR3 spans 12 amino acids. DNA of the CDR3: TGTGCCAGCAGTGGCAGGTCCTACGAGCAGTACTTC. This gives the protein CASSGRSYEQYF.

The chain links TRBV1 to TRBJ2-1; the table gives TRBD2 as D, unverified against the DNA. TRBV1 counts as a pseudogene. This CDR3 contains 23 residues. This chain's CDR3 is CTSSQDQRGTKYKPLRSHNEQFF. The CDR3 nucleotides are TGCACCAGCAGCCAAGATCAACGGGGAACCAAATATAAACCCCTAAGATCGCACAATGAGCAGTTCTTC.

V and J are TRBV2 and TRBJ2-1, with 7 positions matching TRBD1. Germline assignment: CDR1 SNHLY and CDR2 FYNNEI. The CDR3 contains 15 residues. Trimming took 10 bases from V and 1 from J; bases not matched to a gene: 10. For the CDR3, the DNA is TGTGCCAACACCGACAGGGTACGATCCTACAATGAGCAGTTCTTC. Encoded protein: CANTDRVRSYNEQFF.

V usage is TRBV7-2 and J usage is TRBJ2-3; TRBD1 might be the D (5 bases). Trimming took 1 base from V and 4 from J, leaving 12 bases between them. The CDR3 spans 15 residues. Germline V CDR1 and CDR2: SGHTA, FQGNSA. CDR3 sequence reads: CASSLGLGVADTQYF. CDR3 DNA: TGTGCCAGCAGCTTAGGGCTAGGGGTAGCAGATACGCAGTATTTT. Looking up the rest from reference TRBV7-2 and TRBJ2-3 gives the full variable domain: GAGVSQSPSNKVTEKGKDVELRCDPISGHTALYWYRQSLGQGLEFLIYFQGNSAPDKSGLPSDRFSAERTGGSVSTLTIQRTQQEDSAVYLCASSLGLGVADTQYFGPGTRLTVL.

The chain recombines TRBV6-6 with TRBJ2-3; TRBD2 might be the D (7 bases). Germline V gene data show CDR1 as MNHNY and CDR2 as SVGAGI (reference sequence). The V end lost 6 bases, the J end lost 0 bases, and 13 bases lay between the germline ends. The CDR3 extends over 15 amino acids. CDR3 nucleotides: TGTGCCAGCAGGGGGGCAGCGGGAAGCACAGATACGCAGTATTTT. Protein sequence: CASRGAAGSTDTQYF.

The CDR3 protein is CASSSTAGGPYNEQFF. CDR3 DNA sequence: TGTGCCAGCAGCTCGACAGCGGGAGGGCCCTACAATGAGCAGTTCTTC. The V call is TRBV5-4, the J call TRBJ2-1; 10 nucleotides align to TRBD2. The J segment lost 2 bases and the V segment lost 3 bases, leaving 5 bases of the junction unmatched. CDR3 length equals 16 residues. The germline V gene encodes CDR1 SGHNT and CDR2 YYREEE (reference sequence).

The chain employs TRBV2 and TRBJ2-7; the match to TRBD1 covers 9 bases. V dropped 2 bases and J dropped 1; count of bases not matched to a gene: 3. The length of the CDR3 is 15 residues. Germline CDR1 is SNHLY and CDR2 is FYNNEI. The CDR3 loop is CASSEPGQGSYEQYF. CDR3 sequence (DNA): TGTGCCAGCAGTGAACCGGGACAGGGATCCTACGAGCAGTACTTC.

The rearrangement uses TRBV9 and TRBJ1-2, with no clear D. Deletions cut 4 bases from V and 6 bases from J, with 13 bases between. Germline CDR1 and CDR2: SGDLS and YYNGEE. The CDR3 totals 13 residues. CDR3 sequence: CASSPRPGDGYTF. The CDR3 nucleotides are TGTGCCAGCAGCCCCCGTCCAGGTGATGGCTACACCTTC.

The chain is built from TRBV5-1 and TRBJ1-2; 9 positions match TRBD1. V lost 0 bases, J lost 8 bases, and 8 bases stayed unmatched. The CDR3 totals 15 residues. CDR1 and CDR2 (germline): SGHRS, YFSETQ. CDR3 protein: CASSLGGDRVEGYTF. CDR3 DNA sequence: TGCGCCAGCAGCTTGGGTGGGGACAGGGTGGAAGGCTACACCTTC.

This chain uses TRBV19 with TRBJ2-2; TRBD2 is a possible D gene (5 bases). Trimming cost V 7 bases and J 5 bases, with 14 bases left between them. The CDR3 runs to 14 residues. Germline CDR1 LNHDA, CDR2 SQIVND (reference sequence). CDR3 in DNA: TGTGCCAGTAATGCCGGGGTTAGGACCGGGGAGCTGTTTTTT. Protein: CASNAGVRTGELFF. Based on the CDR3 plus reference TRBV19 and TRBJ2-2, the full variable domain is DGGITQSPKYLFRKEGQNVTLSCEQNLNHDAMYWYRQDPGQGLRLIYYSQIVNDFQKGDIAEGYSVSREKKESFPLTVTSAQKNPTAFYLCASNAGVRTGELFFGEGSRLTVL.

This chain links TRBV29-1 with TRBJ2-7; 11 bases align to TRBD1. J was trimmed by 3 bases and V by 6 bases; bases with no gene match: 1. This CDR3 is 12 amino acids long. Germline assignment: CDR1 SQVTM and CDR2 ANQGSEA. The CDR3, as DNA: TGCAGCGTAGGGACAGGGGGCTACGAGCAGTACTTC. As protein: CSVGTGGYEQYF.

The V and J genes are TRBV7-3 and TRBJ1-1; 8 bases fit TRBD1. Per the germline V gene, CDR1 is SGHTA and CDR2 is FQGTGA. The CDR3 is made up of 18 amino acids. Germline trimming cut 3 bases from V and 4 bases from J; bases unmatched to any gene: 16. CDR3 sequence: CASSLRAGTGIKGTEAFF. CDR3 DNA sequence: TGTGCCAGCAGCTTGAGGGCCGGGACAGGCATAAAGGGCACTGAAGCTTTCTTT. Supplemented by reference TRBV7-3 and TRBJ1-1, the full variable domain reads GAGVSQTPSNKVTEKGKYVELRCDPISGHTALYWYRQSLGQGPEFLIYFQGTGAADDSGLPNDRFFAVRPEGSVSTLKIQRTERGDSAVYLCASSLRAGTGIKGTEAFFGQGTRLTVV.

This chain uses TRBV2 with TRBJ2-1; TRBD1 aligns across 8 bases. The V and J ends lost 10 bases and 8 bases, in that order; junction bases with no gene match: 10. The CDR3 spans 13 residues. Germline V gene data show CDR1 as SNHLY and CDR2 as FYNNEI. The CDR3 nucleotides read TGTGCCAAACGGACAGGGCCTCTGGATGAGCAGTTCTTC. It translates to CAKRTGPLDEQFF.

The chain has TRBV7-2 and TRBJ2-7; the match to TRBD2 covers 10 bases. The ends lost 5 bases at V and 2 bases at J; junction bases unmatched: 6. Germline V gives CDR1 SGHTA, CDR2 FQGNSA. CDR3 length equals 15 residues. CDR3 loop: CASSPGTSDTYEQYF. The CDR3 DNA reads as TGTGCCAGCAGCCCCGGGACTAGCGATACCTACGAGCAGTACTTC.

The genes are TRBV14 and TRBJ1-1; D gene ambiguous. Trimming stripped 2 bases from V and 0 bases from J, with 7 bases between. The CDR3 covers 14 residues. Germline values: CDR1 SGHDN, CDR2 FVKESK. The CDR3 spells CASSQTSMNTEAFF. As DNA, the CDR3 is TGTGCCAGCAGCCAAACTAGCATGAACACTGAAGCTTTCTTT.

CDR3 residues: CASSLALAARGYYEQYF. In DNA form, the CDR3 reads TGTGCCAGCAGCTTAGCGCTCGCGGCTAGGGGTTACTACGAGCAGTACTTC. The V gene is TRBV7-2, the J gene TRBJ2-7, with D maybe TRBD1 (5 bases). Per germline, CDR1 SGHTA and CDR2 FQGNSA. V lost 0 bases to trimming and J lost 3 bases, with 18 bases between them. The CDR3 spans 17 residues.

This clone was seen only once. The chain has TRBV14 and TRBJ2-1, with D perhaps TRBD2 (6 bases). Trimming shortened V by 3 bases and J by 0 bases, and 12 bases separated the two germline ends. This CDR3 contains 16 residues. Germline V lookup: CDR1 SGHDN, CDR2 FVKESK. The CDR3 is CASSQDYGSSYNEQFF. The CDR3 nucleotides are TGTGCCAGCAGCCAGGACTATGGTAGCTCCTACAATGAGCAGTTCTTC. Full variable domain (rest looked up from reference TRBV14 and TRBJ2-1): EAGVTQFPSHSVIEKGQTVTLRCDPISGHDNLYWYRRVMGKEIKFLLHFVKESKQDESGMPNNRFLAERTGGTYSTLKVQPAELEDSGVYFCASSQDYGSSYNEQFFGPGTRLTVL.

The chain employs TRBV7-2 and TRBJ2-7; D may be TRBD2 (6 bases). Trimming removed 5 bases from V and 3 bases from J, with 20 bases in between. This CDR3 has 16 residues. Germline CDR1 reads SGHTA; CDR2 reads FQGNSA. Here the CDR3 DNA reads TGTGCCAGCAGCCCCGCTGAGGGAGGAAGAAACTACGAGCAGTACTTC. Encoded protein: CASSPAEGGRNYEQYF. Together with reference TRBV7-2 and TRBJ2-7, the CDR3 gives the full variable domain: GAGVSQSPSNKVTEKGKDVELRCDPISGHTALYWYRQSLGQGLEFLIYFQGNSAPDKSGLPSDRFSAERTGGSVSTLTIQRTQQEDSAVYLCASSPAEGGRNYEQYFGPGTRLTVT.

V is TRBV19 and J is TRBJ1-2, with 8 nucleotides matching TRBD1. The CDR3 has 14 amino acids. Germline V lookup: CDR1 LNHDA, CDR2 SQIVND (reference sequence). V gave up 7 bases and J gave up 5 bases; unmatched junction bases: 9. CDR3 loop: CASINQGAIYGYTF. For the CDR3, the DNA is TGTGCCAGTATTAATCAGGGGGCTATTTATGGCTACACCTTC.

The CDR3 region has the DNA TGTGCCAGCAGCTCCAGCCGGGAGATATACGAGCAGTACTTC. This sequence encodes CASSSSREIYEQYF. The chain employs TRBV7-6 and TRBJ2-5; D might be TRBD2 (6 bases). Matching the DNA end better, TRBJ2-7 makes the J call doubtful. The CDR3 spans 14 residues. Germline loops: CDR1 SGHVS, CDR2 FNYEAQ.

This clone was observed a few times. The chain carries TRBV6-1 and TRBJ1-4; maybe TRBD1 (6 bases). V was cut by 4 bases and J by 8 bases, with 14 bases left in between. This CDR3 contains 14 residues. Germline V gene data show CDR1 as MNHNS and CDR2 as SASEGT. The CDR3 loop is CASSGWGLGEKLFF. In DNA, the CDR3 is TGTGCCAGCAGTGGTTGGGGGCTGGGAGAAAAACTGTTTTTT.

The chain couples TRBV7-6 to TRBJ2-7, with a possible D match to TRBD1 (6 bases). V was trimmed by 5 bases and J by 5 bases, leaving 16 bases between them. This CDR3 is 14 amino acids long. Germline V CDR1 and CDR2: SGHVS, FNYEAQ. Here the CDR3 reads CASSHRDFRDEQYF. Written as DNA, the CDR3 is TGTGCCAGCAGCCACAGGGATTTCAGGGACGAGCAGTACTTC.

The chain couples TRBV18 to TRBJ1-2; weak D call: TRBD1 (6 bases). Per the germline V gene, CDR1 is KGHSH and CDR2 is LQKENI. V was clipped by 3 bases and J by 6 bases, with 14 bases between them. The CDR3 consists of 14 residues. In DNA, the CDR3 is TGTGCCAGCTCACCTAACGGACAGATTGATGGCTACACCTTC. Translation gives CASSPNGQIDGYTF. The entire variable domain, with the rest obtained from reference TRBV18 and TRBJ1-2, is as follows: NAGVMQNPRHLVRRRGQEARLRCSPMKGHSHVYWYRQLPEEGLKFMVYLQKENIIDESGMPKERFSAEFPKEGPSILRIQQVVRGDSAAYFCASSPNGQIDGYTFGSGTRLTVV.

The genes are TRBV30 and TRBJ1-3; D is perhaps TRBD1 (6 bases). The length of the CDR3 is 14 residues. CDR1 GTSNPN and CDR2 SVGIG come from the germline V gene (reference sequence). Trimming stripped 5 bases from V and 7 bases from J, with 18 bases between. The CDR3 region has the DNA TGTGCCTGGGACCTCACAGGGATAGGGAACACCATATATTTT. This encodes CAWDLTGIGNTIYF.

The chain carries TRBV6-5 and TRBJ2-7; D is possibly TRBD2 (5 bases). The CDR3 consists of 13 residues. V dropped 2 bases and J dropped 4 bases, with 9 bases sitting between them. Germline CDR1 reads MNHEY; CDR2 reads SVGAGI. The CDR3 spells CASSYREFYEQYF. The CDR3 DNA follows: TGTGCCAGCAGTTACAGGGAGTTTTACGAGCAGTACTTC.